These 13 T cell receptor beta chains were sequenced from one sample in a study of blood T cells in healthy people across ages. A second PCR of about 6 to 11 cycles used a sample-barcoded 5' primer and a J-beta primer mix. TCRdb redid the calling of the 5' RACE reads with MiXCR, one entry per CDR3 protein. The sample consists of about 570,000 distinct CDR3 sequences, roughly 28% of them appearing once. Material for sequencing was blood. The receptors shown here come from a woman in her 70s in good health.

Ten or more counts support this clonotype. The rearrangement links TRBV6-2 or TRBV6-3 to TRBJ2-1, with D perhaps assigned TRBD1 or TRBD2 (6 bases each). V was pared by 2 bases and J by 9 bases, with 17 bases between. Germline V gene data show CDR1 as MNHEY and CDR2 as SVGEGT. This CDR3 has 15 amino acids. The CDR3 DNA reads TGTGCCAGCAGTTACGTTTGGGGGGCAGGCGCTGAGCAGTTCTTC. Translation gives CASSYVWGAGAEQFF.

The chain links TRBV5-6 to TRBJ1-2; 8 nucleotides agree with TRBD1. The length of the CDR3 is 13 residues. J gave up 4 bases and V 3 bases, and 2 bases lay outside the gene matches. In germline, CDR1 is SGHDT, CDR2 YYEEEE. In nucleotides, the CDR3 is TGTGCCAGCAGCTCGCAGGGGGCCTATGGCTACACCTTC. It encodes CASSSQGAYGYTF.

This clonotype was found a few times. J is TRBJ1-2 and V is TRBV6-5; 7 bases match TRBD1. CDR1 MNHEY and CDR2 SVGAGI come from the germline V gene. The CDR3 has 14 residues. J was trimmed by 9 bases and V by 4 bases; bases with no gene match: 11. CDR3 nucleotides: TGTGCCAGCAGTTTATTACAGGGGAATTTCAGCTACACCTTC. Amino acid sequence: CASSLLQGNFSYTF.

This rearrangement joins TRBV10-3 to TRBJ2-2; 7 nucleotides match TRBD1. Germline V gives CDR1 ENHRY, CDR2 SYGVKD. J gave up 4 bases and V 10 bases, and 12 bases lay outside the gene matches. There are 15 residues in the CDR3. Here the CDR3 DNA reads TGTGCCACTTCGGTAACAGGGGCGATCACCGGGGAGCTGTTTTTT. As protein: CATSVTGAITGELFF.

The V call is TRBV6-2 or TRBV6-3, the J call TRBJ2-7; 7 bases agree with TRBD1. J gave up 6 bases and V 5 bases, and 10 bases lay outside the gene matches. Germline V gene data show CDR1 as MNHEY and CDR2 as SVGEGT. CDR3 length: 14 residues. As DNA, the CDR3 is TGTGCCAGCAGTCCGACGACAGGGTTTGCCGAGCAGTACTTC. This codes for CASSPTTGFAEQYF.

The chain combines TRBV5-1 with TRBJ2-4; 7 bases map to TRBD1. V trimming: 2 bases; J trimming: 15 bases; junction bases outside the gene matches: 14. The CDR3 spans 14 residues. CDR1 is SGHRS and CDR2 is YFSETQ in the germline V gene. The CDR3 here is CASSFRGSDGLLYF. The CDR3 DNA sequence: TGCGCCAGCAGCTTCAGGGGGTCGGACGGTCTGTTGTACTTC.

The V gene is TRBV6-2 or TRBV6-3, the J gene TRBJ1-5; the D is unclear. V shed 0 bases and J shed 3 bases, with 15 bases lying between them. Germline CDR1 MNHEY, CDR2 SVGEGT. The CDR3 loop spans 17 amino acids. The CDR3 DNA reads TGTGCCAGCAGTTACTCGAGACGGGGAGGGAACAATCAGCCCCAGCATTTT. This gives the protein CASSYSRRGGNNQPQHF.

The rearrangement uses TRBV7-9 and TRBJ1-4; D is unclear. The CDR3 covers 17 residues. CDR1 and CDR2 from the germline V gene are SEHNR and FQNEAQ (reference sequence). The V gene lost 3 bases and the J gene lost 0 bases, with 14 bases spanning the gap. CDR3 bases: TGTGCCAGCAGCTTGCGGATTCGGTCTGCAACTAATGAAAAACTGTTTTTT. It codes for CASSLRIRSATNEKLFF.

Points on this clonotype: The junction shows a germline mismatch at one end, possibly a read error. J is TRBJ2-3 and V is TRBV29-1, with no clear D. CDR3 size: 13 residues. The germline CDR1 and CDR2 sequences are SQVTM and ANQGSEA. The CDR3 region has the DNA TGCAGCGCTGAACCCCCCAGCACAGATACGCAGTATTTT. Translated, it gives CSAEPPSTDTQYF.

This clonotype was picked up a small number of times. The chain links TRBV3-1 to TRBJ1-2, with 11 bases lining up with TRBD1. V dropped 2 bases and J dropped 6; count of bases not matched to a gene: 8. CDR3 length: 16 residues. Germline values: CDR1 LGHDT, CDR2 YNNKEL (reference sequence). The CDR3 sequence: CASSQLGQGAWNGYTF. CDR3 bases: TGTGCCAGCAGCCAACTAGGACAGGGGGCTTGGAATGGCTACACCTTC. The complete variable domain, with remaining parts taken from reference TRBV3-1 and TRBJ1-2, reads DTAVSQTPKYLVTQMGNDKSIKCEQNLGHDTMYWYKQDSKKFLKIMFSYNNKELIINETVPNRFSPKSPDKAHLNLHINSLELGDSAVYFCASSQLGQGAWNGYTFGSGTRLTVV.

A word on this clonotype: A much larger clone lies a single base off, so this may be a read error. The CDR3 protein is CASRRAGRTDTPYF. The CDR3 DNA reads as TGTGCCAGCAGAAGGGCGGGGCGCACAGATACGCCGTATTTT. The chain recombines TRBV25-1 with TRBJ2-3, with D perhaps TRBD2 (6 bases). Germline lookup yields CDR1 MGHDK and CDR2 SYGVNS. The length of the CDR3 is 14 residues.

This clonotype was seen once. The CDR3, as DNA: TGCGCCTCGACTCAGGGCCCCTTGGGGGGCTACACCTTC. Translated: CASTQGPLGGYTF. The chain recombines TRBV10-2 with TRBJ1-2; D is perhaps TRBD1 (5 bases). V was cut by 11 bases and J by 8 bases, with 21 bases left in between. CDR3 length: 13 residues. CDR1 and CDR2 from the germline V gene are WSHSY and SAAADI.

This clonotype was detected only a few times. The V gene is TRBV20-1, the J gene TRBJ2-1; D may correspond to TRBD1 or TRBD2 (5 bases each). Trimming left V 4 bases short and J 9 bases short, with 19 bases between. Germline CDR1 is DFQATT and CDR2 is SNEGSKA (reference sequence). CDR3 length: 14 residues. CDR3 in DNA: TGCAGTGCTACGAAACGGGGTTCAGGGAGTGAGCAGTTCTTC. Amino acids: CSATKRGSGSEQFF.